This T cell receptor (beta chain) was captured by sequencing in a study of breast tumors, draining lymph nodes, adjacent tissues (dated by TCRdb to the mid-2010s). Concerning the study at large: The study compared TCR beta repertoires across tumor, adjacent nontumor tissue and axillary lymph nodes from breast cancer patients. In human breast cancer, the study set out to assess how tumor, surrounding tissue and draining lymph node repertoires relate to one another and whether T cells might be exchanged between them.

In its sample, this clonotype was seen once. Which antigen it targets is not known. Base qualities are missing; no much larger clone stands one base away. Just one read gives weak support. Sequencing was carried out with an Illumina HiSeq 2000. TCR beta chain libraries were generated through multiplex PCR amplification. High-throughput sequencing was used to analyze the amplified TCR beta chain products. TCRdb trimmed the raw reads at Q25, called clones with MiXCR and kept productive beta chains. Entries that share a CDR3 protein sequence are merged under the most common genes and DNA. This sample holds about 31,000 distinct CDR3 sequences; approximately 63% were observed only once. The top ten hold 18% of the sample. What the authors observed across the whole study: Tumor and nontumor tissue repertoires were significantly more similar in luminal-like than in basal-like breast cancer. The conclusion that tumor T cells originate in lymph nodes was framed as consistent with a hypothesis rather than directly demonstrated. Tumors showed preferential V and J gene usage, and their T-cell repertoire diversity fell below that of lymph nodes yet above that of nontumor tissue. The data were considered consistent with most tumor T cells being derived from the lymph node and subsequently expanding within tumor tissue.

The receptor was derived from a female donor with breast cancer. Some clones in this sample may be carry-over from other donors' samples. The sequenced sample consisted of breast tumor tissue.

The DNA sequence is TGTGCCAGCAGCTTAGGGGGTGTCGGGCGGGGCACAGATACGCAGTATTTT. Its protein product is CASSLGGVGRGTDTQYF. The receptor chain draws on TRBV7-3 and TRBJ2-3; the D element might be TRBD1 or TRBD2, as each aligns at 5 bases. V is shortened by 2 bases, J by 1 base, and the region joining them spans 16 bases. The CDR3 spans 17 residues, from the cysteine through the phenylalanine. Only the CDR3 region is kept as DNA, spanning 51 bases read in frame from base 1. The germline V gene sets CDR1 to SGHTA and CDR2 to FQGTGA.